This T cell receptor beta chain was sequenced in a study of blood T cell repertoires in COVID-19. As for the study in general: PBMCs, B-cell-depleted T cells, or T cells were the source of the cDNA or gDNA that made up the material.

Living in about 25 US areas, the participants were between roughly 18 and 89 years of age. Per the study methods: Amplification from reference gene primers served as the basis for estimated nucleated cell counts. Method: immunoSEQ multiplex PCR; TCRdb's copy keeps in-frame clones and lacks some. V and J calls and clone size are copied from that table; D and trimming were computed from the DNA. The sample has roughly 250,000 clones; just over 90% are singletons. Germline CDR1 and CDR2: SGHDT and YYEEEE. The CDR3 spans 17 residues. The V end was cut by 1 base, the J end by 4 bases, with 19 bases between.

The TCR was taken from a woman aged 18 to 35 who had recovered from COVID-19. The sample comprised PBMCs or T cells enriched from blood (not recorded which). The chain employs TRBV5-6 and TRBJ2-3; D ambiguous. CDR3 bases: TGTGCCAGCAGCTTGAAAGGAGCCGCAAATTCCCCAGATACGCAGTATTTT. This encodes CASSLKGAANSPDTQYF.